What follows describes a single T cell receptor beta chain. The data were produced by immunoSEQ multiplex PCR, yet TCRdb's version contains in-frame clones alone and is incomplete. The sample lists about 300,000 clones; about 85% were seen once. This sample is drawn from a study of blood T cell repertoires in COVID-19. Study as a whole: Material from acute and convalescent COVID-19 was sourced from the United States, Italy and Spain.

Germline CDR1 is SGHTS and CDR2 is YDEGEE. Trimming took 5 bases from V and 3 from J; bases not matched to a gene: 5. The CDR3 consists of 13 residues. Participant-given clinical history determined each cohort assignment. Symptom resolution, clearance, or two negative PCRs marked the recovered donors of Cohort 3. This sequence originates from a woman aged 45-65 years who had recovered from COVID-19. Sequences were obtained from PBMCs or T cells enriched from blood (not recorded which). The gene calls are TRBV5-8 and TRBJ2-7; 7 nucleotides agree with TRBD1. In nucleotides, the CDR3 is TGTGCCAGCAGGAACGCAGGGGGCTACGAGCAGTACTTC. This sequence encodes CASRNAGGYEQYF.